This T cell receptor (beta chain) was recorded in a study of control samples from healthy donors and cancer patients. The assay was immunoSEQ multiplex PCR, and TCRdb's table has in-frame clones only and misses some. The table includes about 70,000 clones, about 80% detected once. The germline V gene encodes CDR1 LNHNV and CDR2 YYDKDF (reference sequence). The CDR3 is 15 residues long. V dropped 0 bases and J dropped 2 bases, with 10 bases sitting between them. Sample: PBMCs. The rearrangement uses TRBV15 and TRBJ1-2; no reliable D call. This TCR was recovered from a woman in her forties or fifties with lung cancer. The CDR3 spells CATSREAIPNYGYTF. The CDR3 region has the DNA TGTGCCACCAGCAGAGAGGCGATCCCAAACTATGGCTACACCTTC.